These 8 T cell receptor beta chains were sequenced from one sample in a study of blood T cells in healthy people across ages. Together with a sample-barcoded 5' primer, a J-beta primer mix was included in a second PCR lasting about 6 to 12 cycles. Via MiXCR, TCRdb re-called the 5' RACE reads, giving one row per CDR3 protein. The sample lists hundreds of thousands of distinct CDR3 sequences, about 59% occurring once. The sequenced material came from blood. Receptor source: a man aged 30-40 years in good health.

About this clonotype: A much bigger clone sits one base away, suggesting this may be a read error. V and J are TRBV9 and TRBJ2-1; 10 positions match TRBD1. Germline V CDR1 and CDR2: SGDLS, YYNGEE. The CDR3 spans 21 residues. CDR3 in DNA: TGTGCCAGCAGCGAACCTACCGGGACAGGGGCGCTCAGTCGCTCGGGAAATGAGCGGTTCTTC. Translated: CASSEPTGTGALSRSGNERFF.

The chain links TRBV20-1 to TRBJ2-7; 7 bases match TRBD2. Germline V gene data show CDR1 as DFQATT and CDR2 as SNEGSKA (reference sequence). CDR3 length: 15 amino acids. Trimming at V came to 3 bases and at J to 3 bases, leaving 11 bases not matched to a gene. CDR3: CSASPSTSSLYEQYF. In nucleotides, the CDR3 is TGCAGTGCTAGCCCGTCGACTAGCTCCCTCTACGAGCAGTACTTC.

V is TRBV3-1 and J is TRBJ2-5; 10 nucleotides line up with TRBD2. The CDR3 contains 17 residues. In germline, CDR1 is LGHDT, CDR2 YNNKEL (reference sequence). V lost 4 bases and J lost 1; bases outside the gene matches: 9. CDR3 in amino acids: CASSLVFTSGAQETQYF. For the CDR3, the DNA is TGTGCCAGCAGCCTCGTGTTCACTAGCGGGGCCCAAGAGACCCAGTACTTC.

The V gene is TRBV12-3 or TRBV12-4, the J gene TRBJ2-1; D remains unclear. The V and J ends lost 6 bases and 8 bases respectively, with 14 bases between them. CDR3 size: 13 residues. DNA of the CDR3: TGTGCCAGCAGCTCGAACATAGTCGATGAGCAGTTCTTC. Its translation is CASSSNIVDEQFF.

This clonotype was counted only a few times. CDR3 coding DNA: TGTGCCAGCAGCTTCAACCGACTAGCGGGGGTTGACAATGAGCAGTTCTTC. Its translation: CASSFNRLAGVDNEQFF. The chain is built from TRBV7-2 and TRBJ2-1, with TRBD2 matching over 12 bases. CDR1 and CDR2 (germline): SGHTA, FQGNSA. The CDR3 extends over 17 amino acids. The junction had 8 bases not matched to a gene; V was cut back by 3 bases and J by 5 bases.

There are a few counts of this clonotype. This chain uses TRBV29-1 with TRBJ2-1; no clear D gene. CDR1 and CDR2 (germline): SQVTM, ANQGSEA. This CDR3 contains 13 residues. Trimming left V 4 bases short and J 0 bases short, with 7 bases between. The CDR3 DNA reads TGCAGCGTTGCCCAGGACTCCTACAATGAGCAGTTCTTC. Encoded protein: CSVAQDSYNEQFF.

This rearrangement joins TRBV11-2 to TRBJ1-2; D gene unclear. Between the trimmed V and J ends, which lost 1 base and 5 bases, there was a span of 17 bases. Germline CDR1 reads SGHAT; CDR2 reads FQNNGV. The CDR3 sequence is 16 residues long. CDR3 DNA sequence: TGTGCCAGCAGCTTAGTGAGGACCGGGGATCGGTATGGCTACACCTTC. Protein sequence: CASSLVRTGDRYGYTF.

V and J are TRBV4-1 and TRBJ2-5; 7 bases match TRBD2. CDR1 and CDR2 from the germline V gene are MGHRA and YSYEKL. The CDR3 runs to 14 residues. The V and J ends lost 4 bases and 5 bases, in that order; junction bases with no gene match: 7. CDR3 amino acids: CASSPLWGGETQYF. In DNA form, the CDR3 reads TGCGCCAGCAGCCCCCTGTGGGGAGGGGAGACCCAGTACTTC.